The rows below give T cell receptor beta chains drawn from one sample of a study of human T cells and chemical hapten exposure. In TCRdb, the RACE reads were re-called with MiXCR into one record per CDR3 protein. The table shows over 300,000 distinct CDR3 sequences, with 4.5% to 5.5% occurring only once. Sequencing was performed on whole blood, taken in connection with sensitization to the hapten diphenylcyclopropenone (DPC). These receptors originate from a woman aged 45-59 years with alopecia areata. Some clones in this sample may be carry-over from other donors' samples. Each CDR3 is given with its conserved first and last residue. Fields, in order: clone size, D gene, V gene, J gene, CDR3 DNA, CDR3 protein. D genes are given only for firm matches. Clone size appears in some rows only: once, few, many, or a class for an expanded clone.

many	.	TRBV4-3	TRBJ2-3	TGCGCCAGCAGCCAAGGTCGACTCGGCACAGATACGCAGTATTTT	CASSQGRLGTDTQYF
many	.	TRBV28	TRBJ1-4	TGTGCCAGCAGTTCACCGGGACGAAAGGAGCGGTTTGGTGAAAAACTGTTTTTT	CASSSPGRKERFGEKLFF
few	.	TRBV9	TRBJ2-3	TGTGCCAGCAGCGTAGCGGCGACAGATACGCAGTATTTT	CASSVAATDTQYF
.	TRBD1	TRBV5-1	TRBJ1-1	TGCGCCAGCAGCTGGGGACAGGGGCCAGGGACTGAAGCTTTCTTT	CASSWGQGPGTEAFF
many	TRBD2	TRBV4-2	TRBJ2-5	TGTGCCAGCAGCCAAGATACTAGCGGGGGGTACCAAGAGACCCAGTACTTC	CASSQDTSGGYQETQYF
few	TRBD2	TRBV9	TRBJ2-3	TGTGCCAGCAGCGTAGGGTCGGGAGGCTCGCAGTATTTT	CASSVGSGGSQYF
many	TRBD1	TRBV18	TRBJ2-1	TGTGCCAGCTCATCGGACAGGTCCCCCAATGAGCAGTTCTTC	CASSSDRSPNEQFF
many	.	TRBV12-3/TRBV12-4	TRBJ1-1	TGTGCCACCTGCATAACAGGGATGAACACTGAAGCTTTCTTT	CATCITGMNTEAFF
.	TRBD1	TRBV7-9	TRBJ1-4	TGTGCCAGCAGCTTTCGGACAGGGCCACTTTCAACTAATGAAAAACTGTTTTTT	CASSFRTGPLSTNEKLFF
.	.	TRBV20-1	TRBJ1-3	TGCAGTGCTCATCGGACAGCAGGAAACACCATATATTTT	CSAHRTAGNTIYF
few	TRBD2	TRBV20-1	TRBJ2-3	TGCAGTGCCAATCTAGCGGGAGTCCCAGATACGCAGTATTTT	CSANLAGVPDTQYF
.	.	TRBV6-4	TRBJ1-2	TGTGCCGTCTCCCCCAAGACACGTCCCGTTCCACACTATGGCTACACCTTC	CAVSPKTRPVPHYGYTF
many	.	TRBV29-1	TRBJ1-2	TGCAGCGTTGGCGAGAGGGACTATGGCTACACCTTC	CSVGERDYGYTF
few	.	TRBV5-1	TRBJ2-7	TGCGCCAGCAGCGGGGACAACTCCTACGAGCAGTACTTC	CASSGDNSYEQYF
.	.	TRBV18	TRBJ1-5	TGTGCCAGCTCACCAAACGGACGGAGCAATCAGCCCCAGCATTTT	CASSPNGRSNQPQHF
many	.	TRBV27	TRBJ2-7	TGTGCCAGCAGTTTTACCGGGGGCCTCTACGAGCAGTACTTC	CASSFTGGLYEQYF
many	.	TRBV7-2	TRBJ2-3	TGTGCCAGCAGCCTGGCGGGACAGCTGATCACAGATACGCAGTATTTT	CASSLAGQLITDTQYF
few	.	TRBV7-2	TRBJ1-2	TGTGCCAGCAGCTTAGTGTCGGGAACCTCACCGTATGGCTACACCTTC	CASSLVSGTSPYGYTF
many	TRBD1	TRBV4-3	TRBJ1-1	TGCGCCAGCAGCCAGGCCTGGACAGGGAGAACTGAAGCTTTCTTT	CASSQAWTGRTEAFF
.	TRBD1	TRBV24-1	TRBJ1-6	TGTGCCACCAGTGACGCTGGGACAGGGAAATCACCCCTCCACTTT	CATSDAGTGKSPLHF
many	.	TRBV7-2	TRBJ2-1	TGTGCCAGCAGCTTTGCGGGGAGCTCCTACAATGAGCAGTTCTTC	CASSFAGSSYNEQFF
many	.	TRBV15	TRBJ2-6	TGTGCCACCAGCAGAGTGGGTACTGGGGCCAACGTCCTGACTTTC	CATSRVGTGANVLTF
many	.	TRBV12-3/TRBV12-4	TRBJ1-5	TGTGCCAGCACCCAGACACTCAATAGCAATCAGCCCCAGCATTTT	CASTQTLNSNQPQHF
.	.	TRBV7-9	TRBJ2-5	TGTGCCAGCCAGGGGCAGCCGGAGACCCAGTACTTC	CASQGQPETQYF